The TCR beta chain under discussion was sequenced for a study of T cell changes during pregnancy in multiple sclerosis. Some clones are missing from TCRdb's copy, which holds only in-frame ones; the method was immunoSEQ multiplex PCR. The sample gives roughly 89,000 clones, almost 95% of which show up once; 2.2% is in the top ten. This CDR3 comprises 15 residues. Germline V gene sequence: CDR1 SEHNR, CDR2 FQNEAQ (reference sequence). V lost 3 bases and J lost 0, with 11 bases in between. The sample holds one count of this clone. Material: peripheral blood, obtained in the third trimester of pregnancy. The chain uses TRBV7-9 and TRBJ1-1; D possibly corresponds to TRBD1 (6 bases). The clonotype was recovered from a female donor with multiple sclerosis, enrolled in a pregnancy study. For the CDR3, the DNA is TGTGCCAGCAGCTTCGGGAGGACAGTGAACACTGAAGCTTTCTTT. It specifies CASSFGRTVNTEAFF.